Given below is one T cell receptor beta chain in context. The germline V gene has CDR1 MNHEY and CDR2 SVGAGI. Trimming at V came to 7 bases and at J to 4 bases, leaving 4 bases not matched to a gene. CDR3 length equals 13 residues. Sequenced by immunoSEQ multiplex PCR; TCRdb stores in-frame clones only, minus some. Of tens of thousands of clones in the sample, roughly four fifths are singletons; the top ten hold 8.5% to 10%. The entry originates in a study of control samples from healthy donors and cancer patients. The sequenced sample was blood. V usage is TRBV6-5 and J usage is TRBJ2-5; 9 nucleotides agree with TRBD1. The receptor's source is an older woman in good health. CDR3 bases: TGTGCCAGCATTTCGGACAGGGGAGAGACCCAGTACTTC. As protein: CASISDRGETQYF.